This TCR beta chain was found in a study of T cells in Graves' hyperthyroidism and ophthalmopathy. The source material, RNA transcripts, was used to amplify TCR beta CDR3 regions. First-round RT-PCR targeting the TCR CDR3 was performed with the HTBI primer set. TCRdb processed the multiplex PCR reads anew with MiXCR; each CDR3 protein has one entry. Of about 640,000 distinct CDR3 sequences detected, 20% to 25% appear once; the ten largest clones hold about 34%. With duration under 3 months, ophthalmopathy was active: Clinical Activity Score at least 3, NOSPECS at least 4. Researchers barred patients who had uncontrolled infection, other autoimmune disease, pregnancy or lactation. Many counts were recorded for this clonotype. Its antigen is currently unknown. General study results and limits: In the blood, most expanded thyroid clonotypes above 0.001 appeared as well. In the analysis, a 13 V-J model separated ophthalmopathy from stable hyperthyroidism.

This clonotype originated in a man aged 25-45 years with Graves' ophthalmopathy. What was sequenced was blood.

As DNA, the CDR3 is TGTGCCAGCAGTCTATCCAGAGCCATCGAGCAGTACTTC. This codes for CASSLSRAIEQYF. The gene calls are TRBV12-3 or TRBV12-4 and TRBJ2-7, with unresolved D. Trimming left V 5 bases short and J 6 bases short, with 14 bases between. The CDR3 has 13 residues.